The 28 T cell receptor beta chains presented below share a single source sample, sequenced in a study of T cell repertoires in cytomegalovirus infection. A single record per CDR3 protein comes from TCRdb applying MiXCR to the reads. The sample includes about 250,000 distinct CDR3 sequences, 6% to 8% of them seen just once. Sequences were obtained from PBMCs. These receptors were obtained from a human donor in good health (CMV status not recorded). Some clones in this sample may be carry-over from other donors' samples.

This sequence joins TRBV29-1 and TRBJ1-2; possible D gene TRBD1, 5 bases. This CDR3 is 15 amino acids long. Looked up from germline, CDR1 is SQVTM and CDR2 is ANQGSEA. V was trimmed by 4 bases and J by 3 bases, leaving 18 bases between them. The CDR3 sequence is CSVAGERGKDYGYTF. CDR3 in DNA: TGCAGCGTTGCCGGGGAAAGGGGCAAAGACTATGGCTACACCTTC.

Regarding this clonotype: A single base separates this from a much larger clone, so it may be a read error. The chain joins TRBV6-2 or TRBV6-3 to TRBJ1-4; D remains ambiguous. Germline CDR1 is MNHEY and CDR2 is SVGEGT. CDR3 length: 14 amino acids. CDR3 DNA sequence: TGTGTCAGCAGTTCCGGGATCAACAGCGAAAAACTGTTTTTT. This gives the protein CVSSSGINSEKLFF.

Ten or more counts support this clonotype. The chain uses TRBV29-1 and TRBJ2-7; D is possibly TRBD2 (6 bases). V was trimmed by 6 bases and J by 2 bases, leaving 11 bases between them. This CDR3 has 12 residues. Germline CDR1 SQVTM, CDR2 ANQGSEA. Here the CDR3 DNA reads TGCAGCGTCGCGGGGCTGGCCTACGAGCAGTACTTC. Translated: CSVAGLAYEQYF.

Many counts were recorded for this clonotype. The CDR3 nucleotides read TGCGCCAGCAGCTTGGACACTTCACCCCTCCACTTT. This codes for CASSLDTSPLHF. The chain couples TRBV5-1 to TRBJ1-6; D ambiguous. The CDR3 is 12 residues long. Germline values: CDR1 SGHRS, CDR2 YFSETQ. The V end was cut by 0 bases, the J end by 9 bases, with 4 bases between.

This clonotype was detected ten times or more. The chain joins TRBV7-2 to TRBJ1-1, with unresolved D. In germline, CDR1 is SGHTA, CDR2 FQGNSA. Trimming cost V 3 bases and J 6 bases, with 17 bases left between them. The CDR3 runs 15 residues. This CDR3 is CASSFRRGPPAEAFF. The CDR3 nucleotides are TGTGCCAGCAGCTTTAGGCGAGGGCCCCCGGCTGAAGCTTTCTTT.

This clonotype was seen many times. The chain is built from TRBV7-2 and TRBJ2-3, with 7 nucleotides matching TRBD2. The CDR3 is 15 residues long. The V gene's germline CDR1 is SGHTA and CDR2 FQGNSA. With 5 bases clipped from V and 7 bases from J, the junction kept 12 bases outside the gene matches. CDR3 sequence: CASSRTPLAENTQYF. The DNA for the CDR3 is TGTGCCAGCAGCAGAACACCGCTAGCGGAAAATACGCAGTATTTT.

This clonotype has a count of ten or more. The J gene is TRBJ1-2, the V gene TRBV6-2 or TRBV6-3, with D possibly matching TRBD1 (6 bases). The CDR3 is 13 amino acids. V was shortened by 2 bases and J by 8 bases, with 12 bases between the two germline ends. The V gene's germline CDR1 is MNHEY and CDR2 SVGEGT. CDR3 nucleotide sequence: TGTGCCAGCAGTTACAACAGGGTCCGAGGCTACACCTTC. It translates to CASSYNRVRGYTF.

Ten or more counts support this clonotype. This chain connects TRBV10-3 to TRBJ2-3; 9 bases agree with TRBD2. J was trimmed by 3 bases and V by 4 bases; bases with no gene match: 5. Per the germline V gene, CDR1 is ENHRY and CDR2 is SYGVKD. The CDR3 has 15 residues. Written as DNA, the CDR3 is TGTGCCATCAGTGGTTTTAGCGGGGGAACAGATACGCAGTATTTT. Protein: CAISGFSGGTDTQYF.

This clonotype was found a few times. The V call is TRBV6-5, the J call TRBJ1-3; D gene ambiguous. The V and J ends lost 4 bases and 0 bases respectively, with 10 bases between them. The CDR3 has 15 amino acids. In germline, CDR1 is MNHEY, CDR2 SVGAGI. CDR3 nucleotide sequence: TGTGCCAGCAGTTTAACAAAGTTCTCTGGAAACACCATATATTTT. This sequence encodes CASSLTKFSGNTIYF.

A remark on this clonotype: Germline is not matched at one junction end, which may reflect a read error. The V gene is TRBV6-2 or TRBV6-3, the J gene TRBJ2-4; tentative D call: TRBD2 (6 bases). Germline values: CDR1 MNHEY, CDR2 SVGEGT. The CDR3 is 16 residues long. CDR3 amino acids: CASSSHFTLAKSIQYF. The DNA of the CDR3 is TGTGCCAGCAGTTCACATTTTACACTAGCCAAAAGCATTCAGTACTTC.

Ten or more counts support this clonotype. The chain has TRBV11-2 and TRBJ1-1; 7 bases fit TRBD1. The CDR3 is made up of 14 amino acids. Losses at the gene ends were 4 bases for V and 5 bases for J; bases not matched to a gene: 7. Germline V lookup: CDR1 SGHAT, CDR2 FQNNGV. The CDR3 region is CASSSTGVRTEAFF. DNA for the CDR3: TGTGCCAGCAGCTCCACAGGGGTGAGGACTGAAGCTTTCTTT. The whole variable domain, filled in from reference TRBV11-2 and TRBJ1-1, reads EAGVAQSPRYKIIEKRQSVAFWCNPISGHATLYWYQQILGQGPKLLIQFQNNGVVDDSQLPKDRFSAERLKGVDSTLKIQPAKLEDSAVYLCASSSTGVRTEAFFGQGTRLTVV.

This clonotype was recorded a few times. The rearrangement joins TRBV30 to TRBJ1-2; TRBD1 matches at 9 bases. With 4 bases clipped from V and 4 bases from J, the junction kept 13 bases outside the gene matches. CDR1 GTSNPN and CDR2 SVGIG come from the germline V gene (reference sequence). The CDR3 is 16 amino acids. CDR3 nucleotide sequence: TGTGCCTGGACCGGGACAGGGATCACGTACACCTATGGCTACACCTTC. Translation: CAWTGTGITYTYGYTF.

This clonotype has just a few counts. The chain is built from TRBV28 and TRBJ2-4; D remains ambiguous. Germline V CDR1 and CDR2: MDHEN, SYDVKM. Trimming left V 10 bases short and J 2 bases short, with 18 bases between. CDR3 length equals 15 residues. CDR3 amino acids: CATSLSGSSKNIQYF. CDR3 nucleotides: TGTGCCACTTCGTTGTCGGGCAGCTCCAAAAACATTCAGTACTTC.

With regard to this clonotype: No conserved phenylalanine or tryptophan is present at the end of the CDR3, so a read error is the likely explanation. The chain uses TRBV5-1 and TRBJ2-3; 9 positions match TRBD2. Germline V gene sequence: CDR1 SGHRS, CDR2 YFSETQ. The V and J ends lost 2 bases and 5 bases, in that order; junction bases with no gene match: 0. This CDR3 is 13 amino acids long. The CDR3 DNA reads TGCGCCAGCAGCTTAGCGGGGGGAGATACGCAGTATCTT. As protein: CASSLAGGDTQYL.

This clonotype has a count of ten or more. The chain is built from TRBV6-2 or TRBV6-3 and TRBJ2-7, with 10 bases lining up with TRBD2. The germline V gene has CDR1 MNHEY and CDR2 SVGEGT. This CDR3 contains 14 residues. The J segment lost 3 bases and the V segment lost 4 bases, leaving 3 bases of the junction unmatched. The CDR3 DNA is TGTGCCAGCAGTTCGACTAGCGGGCACTACGAGCAGTACTTC. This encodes CASSSTSGHYEQYF.

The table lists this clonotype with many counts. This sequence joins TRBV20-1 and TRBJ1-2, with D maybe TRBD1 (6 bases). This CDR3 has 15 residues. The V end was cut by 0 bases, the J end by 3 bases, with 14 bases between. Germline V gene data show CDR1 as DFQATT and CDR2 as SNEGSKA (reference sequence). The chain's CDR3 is CSARDWQGTHYGYTF. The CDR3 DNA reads TGCAGTGCTAGAGATTGGCAGGGGACACACTATGGCTACACCTTC.

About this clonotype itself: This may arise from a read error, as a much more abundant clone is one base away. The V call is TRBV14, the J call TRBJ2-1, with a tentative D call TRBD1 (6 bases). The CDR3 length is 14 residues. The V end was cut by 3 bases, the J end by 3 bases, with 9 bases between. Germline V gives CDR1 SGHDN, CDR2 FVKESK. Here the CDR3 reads CASSQGAGYNEQFF. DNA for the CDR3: TGTGCCAGCAGCCAGGGGGCTGGCTACAATGAGCAGTTCTTC.

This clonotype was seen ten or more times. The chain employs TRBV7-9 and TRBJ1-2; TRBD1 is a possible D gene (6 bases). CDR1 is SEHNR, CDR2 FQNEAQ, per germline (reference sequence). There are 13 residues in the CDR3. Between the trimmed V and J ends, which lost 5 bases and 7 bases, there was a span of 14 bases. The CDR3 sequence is CASSGTGIPGYTF. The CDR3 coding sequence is TGTGCCAGCAGCGGAACAGGGATCCCTGGCTACACCTTC.

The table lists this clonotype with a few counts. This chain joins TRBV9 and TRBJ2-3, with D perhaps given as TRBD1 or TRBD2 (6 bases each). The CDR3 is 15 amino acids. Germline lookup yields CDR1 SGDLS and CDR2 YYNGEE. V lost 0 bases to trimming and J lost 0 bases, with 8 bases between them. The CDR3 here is CASSVGGASTDTQYF. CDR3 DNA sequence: TGTGCCAGCAGCGTAGGGGGGGCTAGCACAGATACGCAGTATTTT.

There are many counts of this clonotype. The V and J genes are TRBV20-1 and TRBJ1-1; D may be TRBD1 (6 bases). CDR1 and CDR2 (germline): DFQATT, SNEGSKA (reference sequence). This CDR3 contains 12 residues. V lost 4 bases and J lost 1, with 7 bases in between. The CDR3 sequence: CSAMTGNTEAFF. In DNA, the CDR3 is TGCAGTGCTATGACAGGGAACACTGAAGCTTTCTTT.

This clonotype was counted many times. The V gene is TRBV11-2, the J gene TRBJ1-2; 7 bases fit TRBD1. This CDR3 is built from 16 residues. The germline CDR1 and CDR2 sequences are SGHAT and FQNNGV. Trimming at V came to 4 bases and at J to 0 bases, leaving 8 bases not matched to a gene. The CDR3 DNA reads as TGTGCCAGCAGCTCATACCTTCAGGGGGCTAACTATGGCTACACCTTC. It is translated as CASSSYLQGANYGYTF. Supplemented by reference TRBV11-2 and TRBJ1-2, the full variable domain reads EAGVAQSPRYKIIEKRQSVAFWCNPISGHATLYWYQQILGQGPKLLIQFQNNGVVDDSQLPKDRFSAERLKGVDSTLKIQPAKLEDSAVYLCASSSYLQGANYGYTFGSGTRLTVV.

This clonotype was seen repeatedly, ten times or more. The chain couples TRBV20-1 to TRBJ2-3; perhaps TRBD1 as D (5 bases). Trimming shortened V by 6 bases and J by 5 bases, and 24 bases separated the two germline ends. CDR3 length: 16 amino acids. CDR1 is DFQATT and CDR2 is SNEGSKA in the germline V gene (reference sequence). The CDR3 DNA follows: TGCAGTGCCCCCGTTTACCAGGGTCTTCCGGTAGATACGCAGTATTTT. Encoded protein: CSAPVYQGLPVDTQYF.

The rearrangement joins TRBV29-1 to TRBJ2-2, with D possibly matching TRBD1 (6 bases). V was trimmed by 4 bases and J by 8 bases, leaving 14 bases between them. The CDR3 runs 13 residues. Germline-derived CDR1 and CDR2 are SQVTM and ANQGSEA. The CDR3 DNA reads TGCAGCGTTGTGGTAGGGGGAAGGGGGGAGCTGTTTTTT. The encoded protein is CSVVVGGRGELFF.

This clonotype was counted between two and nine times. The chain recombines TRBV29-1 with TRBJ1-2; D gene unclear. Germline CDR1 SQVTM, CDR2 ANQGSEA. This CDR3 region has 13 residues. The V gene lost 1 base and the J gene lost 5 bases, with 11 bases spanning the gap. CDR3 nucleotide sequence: TGCAGCGTTGAAGGTTCGCGAGGGTATGGCTACACCTTC. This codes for CSVEGSRGYGYTF.

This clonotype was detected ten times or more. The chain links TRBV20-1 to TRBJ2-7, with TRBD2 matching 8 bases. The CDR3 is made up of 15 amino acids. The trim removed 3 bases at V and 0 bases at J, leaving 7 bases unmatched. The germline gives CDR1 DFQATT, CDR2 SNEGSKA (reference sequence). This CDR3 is CSASGRGGSSYEQYF. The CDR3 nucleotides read TGCAGTGCTAGCGGTCGCGGGGGGTCCTCCTACGAGCAGTACTTC.

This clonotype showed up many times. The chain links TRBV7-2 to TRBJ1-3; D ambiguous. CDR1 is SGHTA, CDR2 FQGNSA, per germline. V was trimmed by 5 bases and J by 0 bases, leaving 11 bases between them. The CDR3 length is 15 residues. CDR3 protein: CASSARMYSGNTIYF. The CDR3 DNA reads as TGTGCCAGCAGCGCACGCATGTACTCTGGAAACACCATATATTTT.

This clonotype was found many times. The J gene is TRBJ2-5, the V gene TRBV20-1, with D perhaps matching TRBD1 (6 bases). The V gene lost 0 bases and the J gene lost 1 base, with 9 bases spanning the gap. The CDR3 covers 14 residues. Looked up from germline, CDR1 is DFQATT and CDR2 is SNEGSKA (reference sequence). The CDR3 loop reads CSARDYRVQETQYF. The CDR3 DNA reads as TGCAGTGCTAGAGACTACAGGGTCCAAGAGACCCAGTACTTC.

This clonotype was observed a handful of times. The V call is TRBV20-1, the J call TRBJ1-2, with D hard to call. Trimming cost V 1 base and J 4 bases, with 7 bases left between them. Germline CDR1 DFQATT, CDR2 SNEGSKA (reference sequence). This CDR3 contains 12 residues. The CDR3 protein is CSARVQPYGYTF. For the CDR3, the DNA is TGCAGTGCTAGAGTGCAGCCCTATGGCTACACCTTC.